Below are 17 T cell receptor beta chains sequenced from a single sample in a study of cytomegalovirus exposure and HLA in healthy donors. The data were produced by immunoSEQ multiplex PCR, yet TCRdb's version contains in-frame clones alone and is incomplete. The top ten hold 2% to 2.5% of the sample, which has approximately 160,000 clones, around nine tenths seen once. The material sequenced was PBMCs. The receptors derive from a woman aged 18-35 years in good health and CMV-seronegative.

The genes are TRBV18 and TRBJ2-1, with D perhaps TRBD1 (5 bases). The CDR3 is made up of 14 amino acids. The V gene's germline CDR1 is KGHSH and CDR2 LQKENI. Trimming left V 0 bases short and J 3 bases short, with 6 bases between. The CDR3 protein is CASSPPTGYNEQFF. The CDR3 DNA is TGTGCCAGCTCACCACCTACAGGCTACAATGAGCAGTTCTTC.

The chain is built from TRBV27 and TRBJ2-7; 14 bases agree with TRBD2. This CDR3 has 18 amino acids. V lost 5 bases, J lost 0 bases, and 9 bases stayed unmatched. From germline, CDR1 is MNHEY and CDR2 SMNVEV (reference sequence). As DNA, the CDR3 is TGTGCCAGCAGTCTCCTGGGACTAGCGGGGGTAACCTCCTACGAGCAGTACTTC. Translated, it gives CASSLLGLAGVTSYEQYF.

The V and J genes are TRBV23-1 and TRBJ2-7, with 12 bases matching TRBD2. TRBV23-1 is noted as an ORF with a role that remains uncertain. The junction had 8 bases not matched to a gene; V was cut back by 2 bases and J by 0 bases. The CDR3 runs to 18 residues. CDR3 sequence (DNA): TGCGCCAGCAGTCAACACCGGAGGACTAGCGGGAACTCCTACGAGCAGTACTTC. Its protein product is CASSQHRRTSGNSYEQYF.

The rearrangement links TRBV19 to TRBJ1-5, with D tentatively TRBD1 (5 bases). Germline V CDR1 and CDR2: LNHDA, SQIVND (reference sequence). V lost 4 bases and J lost 7, with 11 bases in between. This CDR3 contains 13 residues. CDR3 loop: CASSRGRSQPQHF. In DNA, the CDR3 is TGTGCCAGTAGTAGGGGCAGGAGCCAGCCCCAGCATTTT.

The J gene is TRBJ2-7, the V gene TRBV4-3; 8 bases agree with TRBD2. The CDR3 consists of 15 residues. Unmatched junction bases numbered 3, after V lost 1 base and J lost 1 base. CDR1 and CDR2 from the germline V gene are LGHNA and YSLEER. The CDR3 is CASSQVLAESYEQYF. The CDR3 DNA sequence: TGCGCCAGCAGCCAAGTACTAGCGGAGTCCTACGAGCAGTACTTC.

With respect to this clone: One end of the junction fails to match germline, which may point to a read error. The chain couples TRBV18 to TRBJ2-3; 9 bases agree with TRBD2. The CDR3 has 16 amino acids. CDR1 and CDR2 from the germline V gene are KGHSH and LQKENI. This CDR3 is CATSRRSGSSVDTQYF. CDR3 bases: TGTGCCACCTCACGACGTAGCGGGAGTTCGGTAGATACGCAGTATTTT.

The chain joins TRBV18 to TRBJ1-1; weak D call: TRBD1 (5 bases). Germline-derived CDR1 and CDR2 are KGHSH and LQKENI. The V end lost 1 base, the J end lost 6 bases, and 6 bases lay between the germline ends. The CDR3 has 12 amino acids. CDR3 in amino acids: CASSPRDSEAFF. The CDR3 DNA is TGTGCCAGCTCACCACGGGACTCTGAAGCTTTCTTT. Complete variable domain (other parts from reference TRBV18 and TRBJ1-1): NAGVMQNPRHLVRRRGQEARLRCSPMKGHSHVYWYRQLPEEGLKFMVYLQKENIIDESGMPKERFSAEFPKEGPSILRIQQVVRGDSAAYFCASSPRDSEAFFGQGTRLTVV.

The CDR3 nucleotides read TGTGCCACCTCGAGGACAGATACGCAGTATTTT. Its protein is CATSRTDTQYF. The gene calls are TRBV6-1 and TRBJ2-3; D unclear. The V gene's germline CDR1 is MNHNS and CDR2 SASEGT. There are 11 residues in the CDR3. V was clipped by 10 bases and J by 3 bases, with 8 bases between them.

The V gene is TRBV10-3, the J gene TRBJ1-2, with D possibly matching TRBD1 (6 bases). The V gene lost 10 bases and the J gene lost 4 bases, with 25 bases spanning the gap. Per germline, CDR1 ENHRY and CDR2 SYGVKD. The CDR3 extends over 16 amino acids. For the CDR3, the DNA is TGTGCCACCATCGGCATGCAGGGGACCCTCCCCTATGGCTACACCTTC. It yields the protein CATIGMQGTLPYGYTF.

The rearrangement uses TRBV9 and TRBJ2-7; 9 bases line up with TRBD1. Germline V gene sequence: CDR1 SGDLS, CDR2 YYNGEE. J lost 3 bases, V lost 4 bases, and 8 bases had no gene match. The CDR3 has 15 amino acids. The chain's CDR3 is CASSSTGGGFYEQYF. As DNA, the CDR3 is TGTGCCAGCAGCTCGACAGGGGGAGGTTTCTACGAGCAGTACTTC.

This chain connects TRBV4-3 to TRBJ2-7, with D unresolved. The CDR3 length is 15 residues. The V end was cut by 0 bases, the J end by 2 bases, with 11 bases between. In germline, CDR1 is LGHNA, CDR2 YSLEER. In nucleotides, the CDR3 is TGCGCCAGCAGCCAAGAGGGCAGACCAACCTACGAGCAGTACTTC. Encoded protein: CASSQEGRPTYEQYF.

This clone was seen ten or more times. The chain links TRBV5-1 to TRBJ2-1, with TRBD1 matching 7 bases. Germline V CDR1 and CDR2: SGHRS, YFSETQ. This CDR3 has 13 amino acids. Unmatched junction bases numbered 10, after V lost 7 bases and J lost 9 bases. The CDR3 reads CASGQGVSAEQFF. The CDR3 bases are TGCGCCAGCGGGCAGGGGGTTTCGGCTGAGCAGTTCTTC.

The CDR3: CASSQLYATGGDTQYF. The CDR3 nucleotides read TGCGCCAGCAGCCAACTCTACGCTACGGGGGGCGATACGCAGTATTTT. The gene calls are TRBV4-1 and TRBJ2-3; D is possibly TRBD2 (7 bases). The germline V and J ends were trimmed by 2 bases and 6 bases, with 18 bases remaining between them. CDR3 length equals 16 residues. The germline V gene has CDR1 MGHRA and CDR2 YSYEKL.

A word on this clone: Other DNA sequences in this sample translate to the same CDR3. This sequence joins TRBV6-5 and TRBJ2-3, with TRBD2 matching over 12 bases. V lost 2 bases, J lost 4 bases, and 1 base stayed unmatched. This CDR3 spans 15 amino acids. Germline CDR1 and CDR2: MNHEY and SVGAGI. In DNA, the CDR3 is TGTGCCAGCAGTTACGGACTAGCGGGGCCAGATACGCAGTATTTT. Translating it yields CASSYGLAGPDTQYF.

This clone was seen a few times. The chain uses TRBV2 and TRBJ2-7; D call uncertain. The CDR3 runs 13 residues. The V gene lost 6 bases and the J gene lost 2 bases, with 11 bases spanning the gap. Germline V lookup: CDR1 SNHLY, CDR2 FYNNEI. The CDR3 bases are TGTGCCAGCAGACTTGACATAGCCTACGAGCAGTACTTC. This sequence encodes CASRLDIAYEQYF. The full variable domain, its missing parts supplied by reference TRBV2 and TRBJ2-7, is EPEVTQTPSHQVTQMGQEVILRCVPISNHLYFYWYRQILGQKVEFLVSFYNNEISEKSEIFDDQFSVERPDGSNFTLKIRSTKLEDSAMYFCASRLDIAYEQYFGPGTRLTVT.

This chain links TRBV6-1 with TRBJ1-2; no clear D. This CDR3 spans 14 amino acids. Looked up from germline, CDR1 is MNHNS and CDR2 is SASEGT. V shed 3 bases and J shed 4 bases, with 12 bases lying between them. CDR3 sequence reads: CASSEARRSYGYTF. The CDR3 DNA is TGTGCCAGCAGTGAGGCCCGGCGGAGCTATGGCTACACCTTC.

The chain combines TRBV5-1 with TRBJ1-2; maybe TRBD1 (6 bases). Germline CDR1 and CDR2: SGHRS and YFSETQ. V was clipped by 5 bases and J by 2 bases, with 7 bases between them. The CDR3 extends over 12 amino acids. The CDR3 DNA sequence: TGCGCCAGCAGGCAGGGGAACTATGGCTACACCTTC. It is translated as CASRQGNYGYTF.